This T cell receptor beta chain was found in a study of cytomegalovirus exposure and HLA in healthy donors. General study points: Sequencing likely generated an artifact that appeared as a cluster of highly shared sequence variants. Previous analysis showed most TCR beta V segments were productive about 90% or about 30% of the time. Immune exposure information available was restricted to CMV serostatus.

V gave up 3 bases and J gave up 2 bases; unmatched junction bases: 6. CDR3 length: 16 amino acids. Germline V lookup: CDR1 LNHDA, CDR2 SQIVND (reference sequence). Notes on this clone: What it binds is not known.

It was with 60 Vbeta and 13 Jbeta primers that the PCR ran. Sequenced by immunoSEQ multiplex PCR; TCRdb stores in-frame clones only, minus some. The sample holds 100,000 or so clones, about four fifths seen once. Sequenced input: PBMCs. The chain links TRBV19 to TRBJ2-2; 7 bases align to TRBD1. The clonotype originates from a middle-aged woman in good health and CMV-seronegative. Here the CDR3 DNA reads TGTGCCAGTAGTATCCGGGACAGATCCAACACCGGGGAGCTGTTTTTT. It translates to CASSIRDRSNTGELFF.